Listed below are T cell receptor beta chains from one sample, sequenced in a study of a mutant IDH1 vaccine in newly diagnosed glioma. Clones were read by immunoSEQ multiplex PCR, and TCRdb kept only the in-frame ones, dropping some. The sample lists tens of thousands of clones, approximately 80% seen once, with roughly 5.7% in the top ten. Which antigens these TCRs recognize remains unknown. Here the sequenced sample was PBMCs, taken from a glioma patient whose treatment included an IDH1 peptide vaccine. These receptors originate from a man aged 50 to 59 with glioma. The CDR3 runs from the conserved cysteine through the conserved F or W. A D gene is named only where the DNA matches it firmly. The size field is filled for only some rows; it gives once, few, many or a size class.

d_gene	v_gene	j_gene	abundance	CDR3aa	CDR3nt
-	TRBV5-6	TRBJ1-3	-	CASSFTGRANTIYF	TGTGCCAGCAGCTTCACAGGGAGAGCGAACACCATATATTTT
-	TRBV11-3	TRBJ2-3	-	CASSLMPDTQYF	TGTGCCAGCAGCTTAATGCCCGATACGCAGTATTTT
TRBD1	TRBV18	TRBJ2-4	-	CASSGPQGVSKNIQYF	TGTGCCAGCTCCGGCCCACAGGGGGTCTCCAAAAACATTCAGTACTTC
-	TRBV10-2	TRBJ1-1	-	CASSGDIEAFF	TGCGCCAGCTCAGGGGACATTGAAGCTTTCTTT
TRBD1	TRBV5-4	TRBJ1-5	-	CASSPGPTGGNQPQHF	TGTGCCAGCAGCCCCGGGCCAACAGGGGGCAATCAGCCCCAGCATTTT
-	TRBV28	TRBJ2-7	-	CASSLSATLLYEQYF	TGTGCCAGCAGTTTATCGGCAACGCTCCTCTACGAGCAGTACTTC
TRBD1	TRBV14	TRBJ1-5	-	CASSLTGYQPQHF	TGTGCCAGCAGTCTGACAGGGTACCAGCCCCAGCATTTT
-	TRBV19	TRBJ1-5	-	CASTPDLYSNQPQHF	TGTGCCAGTACCCCAGACCTCTATAGCAATCAGCCCCAGCATTTT
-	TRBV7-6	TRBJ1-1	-	CASSTTGGTEAFF	TGTGCCAGCAGCACGACCGGTGGTACTGAAGCTTTCTTT
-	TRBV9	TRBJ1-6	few	CASSEGGAGSPLHF	TGTGCCAGCAGCGAGGGGGGGGCCGGATCACCCCTCCACTTT
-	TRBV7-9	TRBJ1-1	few	CASSSSTMNTEAFF	TGTGCCAGCAGCTCCTCTACTATGAACACTGAAGCTTTCTTT
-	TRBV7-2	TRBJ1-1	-	CASSLVESTEAFF	TGTGCCAGCAGCTTAGTCGAGTCGACTGAAGCTTTCTTT
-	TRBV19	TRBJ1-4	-	CASSIVHEKLFF	TGTGCCAGTAGTATAGTACATGAAAAACTGTTTTTT
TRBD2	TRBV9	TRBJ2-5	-	CASSVRPSGGKETQYF	TGTGCCAGCAGCGTGCGTCCTAGCGGGGGGAAAGAGACCCAGTACTTC
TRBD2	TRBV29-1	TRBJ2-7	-	CSVGRLAGVYEQYF	TGCAGCGTTGGGAGACTAGCGGGCGTTTACGAGCAGTACTTC
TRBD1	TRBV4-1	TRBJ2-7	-	CASSLTGEYEQYF	TGCGCCAGCAGCCTGACAGGGGAATACGAGCAGTACTTC
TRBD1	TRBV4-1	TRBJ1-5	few	CASSRGTGDGIQPQHF	TGCGCCAGCAGCCGAGGGACAGGGGACGGTATCCAGCCCCAGCATTTT
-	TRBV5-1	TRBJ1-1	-	CASSLTSEMNTEAFF	TGCGCCAGCAGCTTGACCTCCGAGATGAACACTGAAGCTTTCTTT
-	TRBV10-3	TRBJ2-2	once	CAISEGDGSLFF	TGTGCCATCAGTGAGGGGGACGGTTCCTTGTTTTTT
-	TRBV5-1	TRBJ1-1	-	CASSLRAGESTEAFF	TGCGCCAGCAGCTTGAGGGCAGGGGAAAGCACTGAAGCTTTCTTT
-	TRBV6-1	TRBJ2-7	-	CASSEQKGDEQYF	TGTGCCAGCAGTGAACAAAAGGGGGACGAGCAGTACTTC
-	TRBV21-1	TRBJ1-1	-	CASSIGGDRGLSDTEAFF	TGTGCCAGCAGCATAGGGGGCGACAGGGGCCTTAGCGACACTGAAGCTTTCTTT
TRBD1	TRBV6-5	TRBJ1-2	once	CASRMDRSYGYTF	TGTGCCAGCAGGATGGACAGGAGCTATGGCTACACCTTC
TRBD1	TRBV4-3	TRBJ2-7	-	CASSQATGQSYEQYF	TGCGCCAGCAGCCAAGCGACAGGGCAATCCTACGAGCAGTACTTC
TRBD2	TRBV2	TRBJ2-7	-	CASTVASGTYEQYF	TGTGCCAGCACGGTAGCTAGCGGCACCTACGAGCAGTACTTC
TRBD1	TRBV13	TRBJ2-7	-	CASSFSQGDRLIYEQYF	TGTGCCAGCAGCTTCTCACAGGGGGACAGGCTCATCTACGAGCAGTACTTC
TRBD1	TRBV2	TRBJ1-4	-	CASSEIGGTGDEKLFF	TGTGCCAGCAGTGAAATTGGGGGGACAGGGGACGAAAAACTGTTTTTT
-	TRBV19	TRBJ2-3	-	CASKDSKSTDTQYF	TGTGCCAGTAAGGACAGCAAAAGCACAGATACGCAGTATTTT
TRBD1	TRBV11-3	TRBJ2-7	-	CASSSGQTSEQYF	TGTGCCAGCAGCTCGGGACAGACGTCCGAGCAGTACTTC
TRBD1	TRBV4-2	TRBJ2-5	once	CASSQLGQGSQETQYF	TGTGCCAGCAGCCAATTGGGACAGGGATCCCAAGAGACCCAGTACTTC
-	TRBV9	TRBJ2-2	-	CASSVEAQGTGELFF	TGTGCCAGCAGCGTAGAAGCGCAGGGCACCGGGGAGCTGTTTTTT
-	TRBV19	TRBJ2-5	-	CASSIGPIPEETQYF	TGTGCCAGTAGTATAGGGCCGATCCCCGAGGAGACCCAGTACTTC
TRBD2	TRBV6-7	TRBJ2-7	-	CASSYVGLGERREQYF	TGTGCCAGCAGTTACGTAGGACTAGGGGAGCGACGGGAGCAGTACTTC
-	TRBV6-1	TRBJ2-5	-	CASTRGGGETQYF	TGTGCCAGCACAAGGGGAGGGGGAGAGACCCAGTACTTC
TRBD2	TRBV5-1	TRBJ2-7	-	CASSLGLAGSYEQYF	TGCGCCAGCAGCTTAGGACTAGCGGGCTCCTACGAGCAGTACTTC
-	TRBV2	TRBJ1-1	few	CASLRGVMNTEAFF	TGTGCCAGCCTGCGGGGGGTTATGAACACTGAAGCTTTCTTT
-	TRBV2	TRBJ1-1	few	CATLFGGGNTEAFF	TGTGCCACTTTATTCGGGGGCGGCAACACTGAAGCTTTCTTT
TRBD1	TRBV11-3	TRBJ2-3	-	CASSPTGTDTQYF	TGTGCCAGCAGCCCGACAGGGACAGATACGCAGTATTTT
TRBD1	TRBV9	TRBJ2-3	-	CASSVAGGAADTQYF	TGTGCCAGCAGCGTAGCAGGGGGCGCGGCAGATACGCAGTATTTT
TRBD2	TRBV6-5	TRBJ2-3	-	CASSFGPSGGTDTQYF	TGTGCCAGCAGTTTCGGCCCTAGCGGGGGGACAGATACGCAGTATTTT
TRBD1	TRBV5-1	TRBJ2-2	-	CASSLGPRQGDTGELFF	TGCGCCAGCAGCTTGGGACCGAGACAGGGTGACACCGGGGAGCTGTTTTTT
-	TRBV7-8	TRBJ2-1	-	CASSLQADEQFF	TGTGCCAGCAGCTTACAGGCGGATGAGCAGTTCTTC
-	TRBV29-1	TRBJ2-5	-	CSVEGWEETQYF	TGCAGCGTTGAAGGTTGGGAAGAGACCCAGTACTTC
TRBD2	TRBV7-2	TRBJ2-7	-	CASSFGTGGDEQYF	TGTGCCAGCAGCTTTGGGACGGGGGGGGACGAGCAGTACTTC
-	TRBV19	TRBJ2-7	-	CASSPGLYYEQYF	TGTGCCAGTAGTCCGGGTCTTTACTACGAGCAGTACTTC
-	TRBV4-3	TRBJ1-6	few	CASSQFRGGSPLHF	TGCGCCAGCAGCCAATTCAGGGGCGGTTCACCCCTCCACTTT
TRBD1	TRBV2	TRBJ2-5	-	CASRKETGAGETQYF	TGTGCCAGCAGGAAAGAAACAGGGGCCGGAGAGACCCAGTACTTC
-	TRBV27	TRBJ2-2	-	CASSFSGELFF	TGTGCCAGCAGTTTTTCCGGGGAGCTGTTTTTT
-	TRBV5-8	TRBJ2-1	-	CASSYAQIEQFF	TGTGCCAGCAGCTACGCCCAGATCGAGCAGTTCTTC
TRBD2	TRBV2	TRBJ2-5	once	CASSESLAGGPGQETQYF	TGTGCCAGCAGTGAATCACTAGCGGGGGGGCCGGGGCAAGAGACCCAGTACTTC
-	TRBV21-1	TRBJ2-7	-	CASSNSPGGYEQYF	TGTGCCAGCAGCAACTCTCCTGGAGGCTACGAGCAGTACTTC
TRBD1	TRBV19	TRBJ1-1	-	CASSRRGQSEAFF	TGTGCCAGTAGTAGAAGGGGACAGAGTGAAGCTTTCTTT
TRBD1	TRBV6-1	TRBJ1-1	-	CASSEQGERAFF	TGTGCCAGCAGTGAACAGGGGGAAAGAGCTTTCTTT
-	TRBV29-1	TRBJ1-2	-	CSVERSDFNYGYTF	TGCAGCGTTGAAAGGTCGGATTTTAACTATGGCTACACCTTC
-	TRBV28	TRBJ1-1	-	CASSLWEGTEAFF	TGTGCCAGCAGTTTATGGGAAGGCACTGAAGCTTTCTTT
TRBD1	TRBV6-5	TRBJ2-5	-	CASRSDRVRQETQYF	TGTGCCAGCAGATCGGACAGGGTACGGCAAGAGACCCAGTACTTC